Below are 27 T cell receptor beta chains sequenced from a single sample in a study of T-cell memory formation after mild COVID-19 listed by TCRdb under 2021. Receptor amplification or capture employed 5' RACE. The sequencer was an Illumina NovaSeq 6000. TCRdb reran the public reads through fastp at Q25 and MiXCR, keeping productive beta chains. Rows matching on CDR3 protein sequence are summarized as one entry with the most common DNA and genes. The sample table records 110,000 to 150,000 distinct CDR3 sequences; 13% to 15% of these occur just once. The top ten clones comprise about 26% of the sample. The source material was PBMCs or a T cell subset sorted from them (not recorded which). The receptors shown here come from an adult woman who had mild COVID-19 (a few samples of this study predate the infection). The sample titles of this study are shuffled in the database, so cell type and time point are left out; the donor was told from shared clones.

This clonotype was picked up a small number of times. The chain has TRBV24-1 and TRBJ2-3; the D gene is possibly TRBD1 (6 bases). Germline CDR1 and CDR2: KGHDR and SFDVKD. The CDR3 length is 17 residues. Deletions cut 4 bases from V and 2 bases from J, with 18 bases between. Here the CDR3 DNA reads TGTGCCACCAGTGAAAACAGGGAGTGGATTGACACAGATACGCAGTATTTT. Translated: CATSENREWIDTDTQYF.

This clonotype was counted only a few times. CDR3 DNA sequence: TGTGCCAGCAGTTCAACAGCGGGAGACACCCCGGGGCAGTTCTTC. This translates into CASSSTAGDTPGQFF. The rearrangement joins TRBV6-6 to TRBJ2-1; 8 bases map to TRBD2. Germline V gene sequence: CDR1 MNHNY, CDR2 SVGAGI (reference sequence). V gave up 4 bases and J gave up 12 bases; unmatched junction bases: 14. The CDR3 has 15 amino acids.

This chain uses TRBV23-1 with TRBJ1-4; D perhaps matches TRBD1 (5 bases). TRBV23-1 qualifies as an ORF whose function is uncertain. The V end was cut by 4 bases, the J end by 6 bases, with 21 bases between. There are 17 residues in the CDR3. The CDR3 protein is CASSPVRKARGDEKLFF. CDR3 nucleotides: TGCGCCAGCAGTCCCGTAAGGAAGGCGCGGGGGGATGAAAAACTGTTTTTT.

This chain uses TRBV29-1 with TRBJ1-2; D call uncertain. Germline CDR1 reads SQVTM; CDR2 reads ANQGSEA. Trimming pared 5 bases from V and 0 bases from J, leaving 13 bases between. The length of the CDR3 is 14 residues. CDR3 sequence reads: CSVPVVGANYGYTF. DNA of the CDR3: TGCAGCGTTCCGGTAGTTGGAGCTAACTATGGCTACACCTTC.

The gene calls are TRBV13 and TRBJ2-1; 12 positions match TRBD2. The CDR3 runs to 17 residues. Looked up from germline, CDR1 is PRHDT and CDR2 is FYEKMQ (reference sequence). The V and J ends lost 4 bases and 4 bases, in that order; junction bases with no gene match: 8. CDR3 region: CASSYSSGRAEYNEQFF. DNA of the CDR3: TGTGCCAGCAGCTATTCTAGCGGGAGGGCCGAGTACAATGAGCAGTTCTTC.

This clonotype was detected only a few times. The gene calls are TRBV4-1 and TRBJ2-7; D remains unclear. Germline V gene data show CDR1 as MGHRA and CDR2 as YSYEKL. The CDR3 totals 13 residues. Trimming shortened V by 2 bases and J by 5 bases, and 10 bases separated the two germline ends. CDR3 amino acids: CASSQKSSHEQYF. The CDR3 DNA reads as TGCGCCAGCAGCCAAAAAAGTAGTCACGAGCAGTACTTC.

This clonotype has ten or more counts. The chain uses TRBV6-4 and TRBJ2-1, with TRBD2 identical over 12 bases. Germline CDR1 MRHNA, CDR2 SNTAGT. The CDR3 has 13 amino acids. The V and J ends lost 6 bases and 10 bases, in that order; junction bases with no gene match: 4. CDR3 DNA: TGTGCCAGCAGCGCCGGGACTAGCGGGGAGCAGTTCTTC. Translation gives CASSAGTSGEQFF.

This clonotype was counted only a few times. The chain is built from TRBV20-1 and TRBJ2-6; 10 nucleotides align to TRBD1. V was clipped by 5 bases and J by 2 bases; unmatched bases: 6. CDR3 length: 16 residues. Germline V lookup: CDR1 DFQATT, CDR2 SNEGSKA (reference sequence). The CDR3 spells CSARPGTGAGANVLTF. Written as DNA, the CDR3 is TGCAGTGCTCGTCCCGGGACAGGGGCTGGGGCCAACGTCCTGACTTTC.

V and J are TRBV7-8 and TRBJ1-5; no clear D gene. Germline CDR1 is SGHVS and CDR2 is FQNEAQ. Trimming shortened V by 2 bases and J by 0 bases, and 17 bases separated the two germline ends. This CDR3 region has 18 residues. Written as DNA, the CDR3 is TGTGCCAGCAGCTTAATGCCCAACAACCGTTATAGCAATCAGCCCCAGCATTTT. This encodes CASSLMPNNRYSNQPQHF.

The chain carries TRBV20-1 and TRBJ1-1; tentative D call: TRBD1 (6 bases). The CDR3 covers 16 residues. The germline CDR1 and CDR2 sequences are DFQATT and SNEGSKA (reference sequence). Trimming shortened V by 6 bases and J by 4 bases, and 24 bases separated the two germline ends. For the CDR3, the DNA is TGCAGTGCGCCCACGCGTCCATCGGGGGCCGTCACTGAAGCTTTCTTT. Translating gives CSAPTRPSGAVTEAFF.

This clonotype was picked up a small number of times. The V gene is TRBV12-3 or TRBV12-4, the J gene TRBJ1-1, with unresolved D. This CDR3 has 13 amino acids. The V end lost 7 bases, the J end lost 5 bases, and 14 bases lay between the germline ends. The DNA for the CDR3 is TGTGCCAGCAAAGGGATTTCGGGTACTGAAGCTTTCTTT. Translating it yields CASKGISGTEAFF.

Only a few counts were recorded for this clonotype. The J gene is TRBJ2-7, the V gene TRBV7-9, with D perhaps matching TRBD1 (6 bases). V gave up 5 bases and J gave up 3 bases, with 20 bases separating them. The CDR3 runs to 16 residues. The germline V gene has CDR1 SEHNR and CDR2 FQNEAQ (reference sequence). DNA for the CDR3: TGTGCCAGCAGCCCGACGTGGGGGCAAGCCATCTACGAGCAGTACTTC. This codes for CASSPTWGQAIYEQYF.

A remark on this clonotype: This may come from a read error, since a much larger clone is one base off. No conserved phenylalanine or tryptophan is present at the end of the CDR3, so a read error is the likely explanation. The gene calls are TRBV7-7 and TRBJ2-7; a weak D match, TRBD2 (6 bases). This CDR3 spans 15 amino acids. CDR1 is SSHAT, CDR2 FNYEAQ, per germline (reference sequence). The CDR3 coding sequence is TGTGCTAGCAGCTTAGCGGACGGGGGTGCCTACGAGCAGTACCTC. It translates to CASSLADGGAYEQYL.

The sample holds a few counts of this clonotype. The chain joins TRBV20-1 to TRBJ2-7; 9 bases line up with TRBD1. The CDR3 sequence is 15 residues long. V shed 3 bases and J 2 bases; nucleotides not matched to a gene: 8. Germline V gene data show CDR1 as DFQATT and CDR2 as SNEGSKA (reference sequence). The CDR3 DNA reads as TGCAGTGCTAGCCCCGGGACAGGGAAAACCTACGAGCAGTACTTC. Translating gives CSASPGTGKTYEQYF.

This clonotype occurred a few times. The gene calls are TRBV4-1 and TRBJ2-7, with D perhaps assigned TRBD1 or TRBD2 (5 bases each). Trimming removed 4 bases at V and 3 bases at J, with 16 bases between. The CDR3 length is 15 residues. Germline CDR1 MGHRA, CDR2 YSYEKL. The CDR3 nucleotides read TGCGCCAGCAGCCCAGGTGGGGGTCCGGACTACGAGCAGTACTTC. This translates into CASSPGGGPDYEQYF.

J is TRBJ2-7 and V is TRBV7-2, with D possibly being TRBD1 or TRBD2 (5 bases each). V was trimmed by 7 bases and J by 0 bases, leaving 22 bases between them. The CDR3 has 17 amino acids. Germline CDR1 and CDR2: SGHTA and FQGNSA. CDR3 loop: CASTQDRGRVYSYEQYF. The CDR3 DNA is TGTGCCAGCACCCAAGACCGGGGCAGGGTTTACTCCTACGAGCAGTACTTC.

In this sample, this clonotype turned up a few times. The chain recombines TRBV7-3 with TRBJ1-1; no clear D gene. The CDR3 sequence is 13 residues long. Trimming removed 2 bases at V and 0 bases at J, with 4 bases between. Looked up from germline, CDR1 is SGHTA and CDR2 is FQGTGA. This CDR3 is CASSLAMNTEAFF. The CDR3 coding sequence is TGTGCCAGCAGCTTAGCTATGAACACTGAAGCTTTCTTT. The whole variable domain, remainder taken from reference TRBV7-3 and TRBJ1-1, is GAGVSQTPSNKVTEKGKYVELRCDPISGHTALYWYRQSLGQGPEFLIYFQGTGAADDSGLPNDRFFAVRPEGSVSTLKIQRTERGDSAVYLCASSLAMNTEAFFGQGTRLTVV.

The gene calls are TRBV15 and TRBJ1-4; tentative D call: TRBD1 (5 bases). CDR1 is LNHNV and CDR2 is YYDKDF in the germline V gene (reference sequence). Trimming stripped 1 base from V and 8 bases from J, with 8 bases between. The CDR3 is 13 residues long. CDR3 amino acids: CATSRVRTEKLFF. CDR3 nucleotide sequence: TGTGCCACCAGCAGAGTTCGGACAGAAAAACTGTTTTTT.

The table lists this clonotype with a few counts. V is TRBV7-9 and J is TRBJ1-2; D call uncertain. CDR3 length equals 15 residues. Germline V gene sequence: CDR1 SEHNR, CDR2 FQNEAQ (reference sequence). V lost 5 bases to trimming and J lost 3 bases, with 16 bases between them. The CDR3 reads CASSRILHGDYGYTF. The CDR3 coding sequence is TGTGCCAGCAGCAGAATACTCCACGGGGACTATGGCTACACCTTC.

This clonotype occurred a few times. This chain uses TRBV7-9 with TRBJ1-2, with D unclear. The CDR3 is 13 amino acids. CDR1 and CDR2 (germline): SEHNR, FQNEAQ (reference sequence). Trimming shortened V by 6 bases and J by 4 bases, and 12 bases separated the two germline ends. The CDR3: CASRPPDPYGYTF. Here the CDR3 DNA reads TGTGCCAGCAGGCCCCCGGACCCCTATGGCTACACCTTC.

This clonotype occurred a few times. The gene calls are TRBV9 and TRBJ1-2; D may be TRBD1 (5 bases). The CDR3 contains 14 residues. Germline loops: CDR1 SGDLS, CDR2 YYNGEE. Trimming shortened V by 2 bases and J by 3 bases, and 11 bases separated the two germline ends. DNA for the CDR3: TGTGCCAGCAGCGTTTCGGGGGGTGACTATGGCTACACCTTC. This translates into CASSVSGGDYGYTF.

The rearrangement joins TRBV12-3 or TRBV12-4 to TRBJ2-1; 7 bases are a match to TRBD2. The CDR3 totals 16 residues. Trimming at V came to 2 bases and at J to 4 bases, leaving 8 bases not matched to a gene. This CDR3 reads CASSLPGLLLYNEQFF. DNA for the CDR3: TGTGCCAGCAGTTTACCGGGACTACTTCTTTACAATGAGCAGTTCTTC.

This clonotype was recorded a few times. The chain's CDR3 is CATSGISGSGHNEQFF. The CDR3 bases are TGTGCCACCAGTGGGATTAGCGGGAGTGGACACAATGAGCAGTTCTTC. J is TRBJ2-1 and V is TRBV24-1; 9 nucleotides align to TRBD2. The CDR3 has 16 amino acids. The J segment lost 5 bases and the V segment lost 5 bases, leaving 9 bases of the junction unmatched. In germline, CDR1 is KGHDR, CDR2 SFDVKD.

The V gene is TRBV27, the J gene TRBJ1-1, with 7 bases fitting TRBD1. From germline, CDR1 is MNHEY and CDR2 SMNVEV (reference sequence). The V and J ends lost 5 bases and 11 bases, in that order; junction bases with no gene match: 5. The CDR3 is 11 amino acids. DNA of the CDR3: TGTGCCAGCAGTCAGGGGGTCCGGGCTTTCTTT. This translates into CASSQGVRAFF.

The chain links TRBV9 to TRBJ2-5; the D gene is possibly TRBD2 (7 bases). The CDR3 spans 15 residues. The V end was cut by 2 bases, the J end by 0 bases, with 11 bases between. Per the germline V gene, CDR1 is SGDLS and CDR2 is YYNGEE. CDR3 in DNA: TGTGCCAGCAGCGTGGGGGGGGCCTACCAAGAGACCCAGTACTTC. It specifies CASSVGGAYQETQYF.

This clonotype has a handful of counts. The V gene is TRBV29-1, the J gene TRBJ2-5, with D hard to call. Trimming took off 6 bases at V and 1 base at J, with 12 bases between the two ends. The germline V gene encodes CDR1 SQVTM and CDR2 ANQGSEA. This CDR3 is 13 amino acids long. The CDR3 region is CSVKGSPQETQYF. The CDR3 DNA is TGCAGCGTCAAGGGTAGTCCCCAAGAGACCCAGTACTTC.

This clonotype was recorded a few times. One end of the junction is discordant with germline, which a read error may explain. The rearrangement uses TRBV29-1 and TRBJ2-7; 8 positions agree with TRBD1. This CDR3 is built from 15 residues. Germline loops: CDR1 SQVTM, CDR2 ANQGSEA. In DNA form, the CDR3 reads TGCAGCGTGGAAGAGAGCAGGGGGCAGGTCTACGAGCAGTACTTC. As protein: CSVEESRGQVYEQYF.